A selection of T cell receptor beta chains follows, all from one sample in a study of blood T cell repertoires in COVID-19. Data came from immunoSEQ multiplex PCR; TCRdb stores just in-frame clones and leaves some out. The data show approximately 230,000 clones, around nine tenths seen once. The sample was PBMCs or T cells enriched from blood (not recorded which). These receptor sequences come from a woman aged 18-29 years who had recovered from COVID-19. Both conserved end residues are part of each CDR3. A D gene is named only where the DNA matches it firmly. Only some rows state a clone size, as once, few, many or a class for expanded clones.

V gene,D gene,J gene,CDR3 length,clone size,CDR3 protein,CDR3 DNA
TRBV27,-,TRBJ2-1,16,once,CASRIQVWENYNEQFF,TGTGCCAGCAGGATACAGGTCTGGGAAAATTACAATGAGCAGTTCTTC
TRBV18,TRBD1,TRBJ1-1,14,-,CASSTGTANTEAFF,TGTGCCAGCTCAACAGGGACAGCAAACACTGAAGCTTTCTTT
TRBV7-8,-,TRBJ1-1,14,-,CASSPLRGGTEAFF,TGTGCCAGCAGCCCCCTTCGGGGAGGCACTGAAGCTTTCTTT
TRBV7-2,TRBD1,TRBJ1-1,14,-,CASSLETGDTEAFF,TGTGCCAGCAGCTTAGAGACAGGGGACACTGAAGCTTTCTTT
TRBV9,-,TRBJ2-1,19,-,CASSVAQGGSVNSYNEQFF,TGTGCCAGCAGCGTCGCCCAGGGGGGCTCGGTGAACTCCTACAATGAGCAGTTCTTC
TRBV5-8,-,TRBJ1-2,12,few,CASSFNRVGYTF,TGTGCCAGCAGCTTTAACAGGGTTGGCTACACCTTC
TRBV5-1,-,TRBJ2-5,14,-,CASSFGGEEETQYF,TGCGCCAGCAGCTTTGGAGGGGAGGAAGAGACCCAGTACTTC
TRBV24-1,TRBD2,TRBJ2-3,14,once,CATKREGNTDTQYF,TGTGCCACCAAGCGGGAGGGAAACACAGATACGCAGTATTTT
TRBV5-1,TRBD1,TRBJ2-7,15,once,CASSLDRDSHYEQYF,TGCGCCAGCAGCTTGGACCGGGACAGCCACTACGAGCAGTACTTC
TRBV24-1,TRBD1,TRBJ2-7,16,-,CATSDPGQGSKDEQYF,TGTGCCACCAGTGACCCAGGACAGGGAAGCAAGGACGAGCAGTACTTC
TRBV27,-,TRBJ1-4,15,-,CASSLLGGGREKLFF,TGTGCCAGCAGTTTATTGGGCGGGGGCCGTGAAAAACTGTTTTTT
TRBV4-1,-,TRBJ2-2,19,once,CASSQTRFRTDRNVGELFF,TGCGCCAGCAGCCAAACCCGATTTAGAACCGACAGGAATGTCGGGGAGCTGTTTTTT
TRBV5-4,TRBD2,TRBJ2-1,14,-,CASSFGTSDYEQFF,TGTGCCAGCAGCTTCGGGACTAGCGATTATGAGCAGTTCTTC
TRBV5-4,-,TRBJ1-1,13,-,CASSFGRNTEAFF,TGTGCCAGCAGCTTTGGCAGAAACACTGAAGCTTTCTTT
TRBV27,TRBD1,TRBJ1-1,18,-,CASSFQQGRLSGNTEAFF,TGTGCCAGCAGTTTCCAACAGGGGCGGTTGAGCGGGAACACTGAAGCTTTCTTT
TRBV5-1,TRBD1,TRBJ2-5,15,-,CASSLAAGTGGTQYF,TGCGCCAGCAGCTTGGCCGCGGGGACAGGGGGGACCCAGTACTTC
TRBV3-1/TRBV3-2,TRBD2,TRBJ2-1,18,-,CASSQGTLGRGRAYEQFF,TGTGCCAGCAGCCAAGGGACCCTTGGCCGCGGGAGGGCCTATGAGCAGTTCTTC
TRBV12-3/TRBV12-4,-,TRBJ1-2,13,-,CASSRGLSYGYTF,TGTGCCAGCAGCCGTGGACTGAGCTATGGCTACACCTTC
TRBV6-5,TRBD1,TRBJ1-5,15,-,CASKSSGQPNQPQHF,TGTGCCAGCAAATCCTCGGGACAGCCGAATCAGCCCCAGCATTTT
TRBV7-2,TRBD1,TRBJ1-2,17,-,CASSLDLGTGTFYGYTF,TGTGCCAGCAGCTTAGATCTCGGGACAGGGACGTTCTATGGCTACACCTTC
TRBV6-5,TRBD1,TRBJ1-2,14,-,CASRGQGSFSGYTF,TGTGCCAGCAGGGGACAGGGGTCTTTTTCTGGCTACACCTTC
TRBV6-2/TRBV6-3,-,TRBJ1-1,13,-,CASSFRGGGEAFF,TGTGCCAGCAGTTTCAGGGGTGGAGGTGAAGCTTTCTTT
TRBV7-2,-,TRBJ1-5,15,-,CASSLGGLQGEPQHF,TGTGCCAGCAGCTTAGGGGGGCTACAGGGAGAGCCCCAGCATTTT
TRBV3-1/TRBV3-2,TRBD2,TRBJ2-1,15,-,CASSQGLAGTNEQFF,TGTGCCAGCAGCCAAGGACTAGCGGGAACGAATGAGCAGTTCTTC
TRBV27,TRBD2,TRBJ2-7,15,-,CASSWSGTNSYEQYF,TGTGCCAGCAGTTGGAGCGGGACGAACTCCTACGAGCAGTACTTC
TRBV9,-,TRBJ2-3,13,-,CASGGYYTDTQYF,TGTGCCAGCGGAGGATACTACACAGATACGCAGTATTTT
TRBV11-3,TRBD1,TRBJ1-6,14,-,CASSRDRDNSPLHF,TGTGCCAGCAGCCGAGACAGGGATAATTCACCCCTCCACTTT
TRBV25-1,-,TRBJ2-3,16,-,CASSAPWGRGTDTQYF,TGTGCCAGCAGCGCCCCTTGGGGGAGGGGGACAGATACGCAGTATTTT
TRBV10-3,TRBD1,TRBJ1-2,14,-,CAIRTGTGFYGYTF,TGTGCCATCAGGACCGGGACAGGGTTCTATGGCTACACCTTC
TRBV2,TRBD1,TRBJ1-4,13,-,CATKQGAREKLFF,TGTGCCACCAAACAGGGGGCTAGGGAAAAACTGTTTTTT
TRBV5-1,TRBD1,TRBJ2-7,15,-,CASSLAGTAPYEQYF,TGCGCCAGCAGCTTGGCCGGGACAGCCCCCTACGAGCAGTACTTC
TRBV19,TRBD1,TRBJ1-2,11,-,CASRDRVGYTF,TGTGCCAGTAGGGACAGGGTCGGCTACACCTTC
TRBV6-5,-,TRBJ1-2,14,-,CASSIRRGVYGYTF,TGTGCCAGCAGCATCCGGCGGGGAGTCTATGGCTACACCTTC
TRBV5-1,TRBD2,TRBJ2-1,15,-,CASSLSSGGWDEQFF,TGCGCCAGCAGCTTGTCGTCGGGAGGGTGGGATGAGCAGTTCTTC
TRBV2,-,TRBJ2-3,14,-,CASSVAGRTDTQYF,TGTGCCAGCAGTGTTGCGGGACGGACAGATACGCAGTATTTT
TRBV29-1,-,TRBJ1-3,12,once,CSVSGAGNTIYF,TGCAGCGTTAGCGGTGCTGGAAACACCATATATTTT
TRBV2,TRBD2,TRBJ2-1,15,-,CASSRPGLANNEQFF,TGTGCCAGCAGCCGGCCGGGACTAGCGAACAATGAGCAGTTCTTC